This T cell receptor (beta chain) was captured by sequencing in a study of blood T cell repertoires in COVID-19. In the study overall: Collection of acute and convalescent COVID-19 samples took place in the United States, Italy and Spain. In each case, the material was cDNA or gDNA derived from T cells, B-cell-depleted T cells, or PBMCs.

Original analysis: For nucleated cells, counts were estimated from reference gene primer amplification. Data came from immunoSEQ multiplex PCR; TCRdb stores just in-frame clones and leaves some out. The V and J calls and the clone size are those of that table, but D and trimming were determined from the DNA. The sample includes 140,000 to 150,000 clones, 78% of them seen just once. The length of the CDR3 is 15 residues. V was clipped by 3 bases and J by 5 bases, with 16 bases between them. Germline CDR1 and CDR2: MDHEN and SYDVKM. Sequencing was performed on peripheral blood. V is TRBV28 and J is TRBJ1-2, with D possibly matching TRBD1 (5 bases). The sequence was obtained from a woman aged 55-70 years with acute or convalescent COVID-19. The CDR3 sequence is CASSFLGQGRYGYTF. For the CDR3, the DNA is TGTGCCAGCAGTTTCCTCGGTCAGGGTCGGTATGGCTACACCTTC.